This entry features one T cell receptor beta chain sequence. Its matching antigen is unknown. Trimming shortened V by 4 bases and J by 5 bases, and 15 bases separated the two germline ends. Germline CDR1 SSHAT, CDR2 FNYEAQ (reference sequence). The CDR3 is 14 amino acids. This specimen belongs to a study of T-cell memory formation after mild COVID-19. Study outcomes and limitations: CD4+ clones that contracted lay mainly in CM and EM; CD8+ ones lay in EMRA. SARS-CoV-2 specificity of second-wave clones peaking day 37 was unconfirmed.

Barcoded TCR alpha and TCR beta cDNA libraries with UMIs came from 5'RACE using constant-segment primers. TCRdb re-called the 5' RACE reads through MiXCR, storing one row per CDR3 protein. This repertoire shows 400,000 to 500,000 distinct CDR3 sequences, 20% found once; its top ten account for 7.5% to 9.5%. The TCR originated in an adult woman who had mild COVID-19 (a few samples of this study predate the infection). Cell type and time point are not known. The V call is TRBV7-7, the J call TRBJ2-7; D not resolved. The sample was PBMCs or a T cell subset sorted from them (not recorded which). CDR3 DNA sequence: TGTGCCAGCAGCTCCGGGTCCTCCCCAAACGAGCAGTACTTC. It encodes CASSSGSSPNEQYF.